Below, 26 T cell receptor beta chains from the same sample are listed, as sequenced in a study of neoadjuvant anti-PD-1 for oral cavity cancer. The assay was immunoSEQ multiplex PCR, and TCRdb's table has in-frame clones only and misses some. This table holds around 81,000 clones, 84% found once. The material was PBMCs, obtained before nivolumab (anti-PD-1) treatment. These receptors all come from a person aged 35-79 years with oral cavity squamous cell carcinoma.

This rearrangement joins TRBV7-9 to TRBJ1-2; the D gene is possibly TRBD1 (5 bases). This CDR3 spans 14 amino acids. Germline V gives CDR1 SEHNR, CDR2 FQNEAQ (reference sequence). Trimming took off 11 bases at V and 4 bases at J, with 20 bases between the two ends. For the CDR3, the DNA is TGTGCCTCTCAGGGAGGTTCTAACGTCTATGGCTACACCTTC. Its protein product is CASQGGSNVYGYTF.

The rearrangement uses TRBV6-5 and TRBJ2-7, with TRBD2 matching over 7 bases. The CDR3 sequence is 11 residues long. Germline V gene lookup returns CDR1 MNHEY and CDR2 SVGAGI. With 8 bases clipped from V and 6 bases from J, the junction kept 4 bases outside the gene matches. In DNA, the CDR3 is TGTGCCAGCTCGCGGGGGATCGAGCAGTACTTC. The encoded protein is CASSRGIEQYF.

The J gene is TRBJ2-1, the V gene TRBV28; 8 bases line up with TRBD2. The CDR3 spans 15 residues. The germline CDR1 and CDR2 sequences are MDHEN and SYDVKM. J was trimmed by 9 bases and V by 6 bases; bases with no gene match: 13. The CDR3: CASSPGSGRFGEQFF. CDR3 in DNA: TGTGCCAGCAGCCCTGGGAGCGGGAGATTCGGTGAGCAGTTCTTC.

The CDR3 here is CASSQSLASGRDEQFF. DNA of the CDR3: TGTGCCAGCAGCCAAAGTTTGGCTAGCGGGAGAGATGAGCAGTTCTTC. The genes are TRBV4-2 and TRBJ2-1; 10 nucleotides agree with TRBD2. CDR3 length: 16 amino acids. CDR1 and CDR2 (germline): LGHNA, YNFKEQ. J lost 8 bases, V lost 2 bases, and 9 bases had no gene match.

This chain uses TRBV7-9 with TRBJ2-2, with TRBD1 as a possible D gene (6 bases). The germline V gene has CDR1 SEHNR and CDR2 FQNEAQ (reference sequence). V was shortened by 1 base and J by 4 bases, with 10 bases between the two germline ends. The CDR3 extends over 15 amino acids. CDR3: CASSLGLGGTGELFF. DNA for the CDR3: TGTGCCAGCAGCTTAGGTCTAGGGGGCACCGGGGAGCTGTTTTTT.

This clone was found a few times. Other nucleotide sequences from this sample produce the same CDR3. The V gene is TRBV5-1, the J gene TRBJ1-2, with 7 bases lining up with TRBD1. This CDR3 comprises 14 residues. Germline V gene sequence: CDR1 SGHRS, CDR2 YFSETQ. Trimming at V came to 1 base and at J to 2 bases, leaving 2 bases not matched to a gene. The CDR3: CASSLSGGNYGYTF. In DNA, the CDR3 is TGCGCCAGCAGCTTGTCAGGGGGAAACTATGGCTACACCTTC.

The V and J genes are TRBV25-1 and TRBJ2-2; 7 bases are shared with TRBD1. With V trimmed by 6 bases and J by 4 bases, 5 bases remained unmatched. The germline CDR1 and CDR2 sequences are MGHDK and SYGVNS. CDR3 length: 14 amino acids. CDR3 DNA: TGTGCCAGCAGCAGGACAGGCTTCACCGGGGAGCTGTTTTTT. Translating it yields CASSRTGFTGELFF.

V and J are TRBV28 and TRBJ2-7; TRBD1 agrees at 9 bases. Germline V lookup: CDR1 MDHEN, CDR2 SYDVKM. This CDR3 is 16 amino acids long. After removal of 6 bases from V and 5 bases from J, the junction contained 14 bases not matched to a gene. CDR3 nucleotide sequence: TGTGCCAGCAGCCAGGGACAGGGTTTTGTTTTCCACGAGCAGTACTTC. Translation gives CASSQGQGFVFHEQYF.

This sequence joins TRBV6-5 and TRBJ2-7; possible D gene TRBD1, 5 bases. Germline CDR1 MNHEY, CDR2 SVGAGI. V dropped 8 bases and J dropped 2 bases, with 10 bases sitting between them. CDR3 length: 12 amino acids. The DNA for the CDR3 is TGTGCCAGCTCTACAGGCCCCTACGAGCAGTACTTC. This sequence encodes CASSTGPYEQYF.

This clone was seen a few times. The chain links TRBV19 to TRBJ1-3; D is ambiguous. Trimming cost V 5 bases and J 3 bases, with 5 bases left between them. Germline V gene lookup returns CDR1 LNHDA and CDR2 SQIVND (reference sequence). The CDR3 contains 12 residues. The CDR3 DNA is TGTGCCAGTAGTGGTGATGGAAACACCATATATTTT. This gives the protein CASSGDGNTIYF.

The sample holds one count of this clone. This chain links TRBV9 with TRBJ1-5; D call uncertain. Per germline, CDR1 SGDLS and CDR2 YYNGEE. Trimming cost V 4 bases and J 0 bases, with 11 bases left between them. The CDR3 runs to 15 residues. The CDR3 is CASSPTEYSNQPQHF. The CDR3 nucleotides read TGTGCCAGCAGCCCTACCGAATATAGCAATCAGCCCCAGCATTTT.

The gene calls are TRBV11-2 and TRBJ2-7; no definite D call. The germline V gene has CDR1 SGHAT and CDR2 FQNNGV. Trimming left V 5 bases short and J 2 bases short, with 13 bases between. The CDR3 totals 14 residues. CDR3 sequence: CASSGSDGPYEQYF. The CDR3 nucleotides read TGTGCCAGCAGCGGATCGGACGGTCCCTACGAGCAGTACTTC.

This clone showed up just a few times. The chain uses TRBV15 and TRBJ2-7, with D possibly TRBD2 on 5 matching bases. Germline assignment: CDR1 LNHNV and CDR2 YYDKDF (reference sequence). The CDR3 has 14 amino acids. The germline V and J ends were trimmed by 4 bases and 1 base, with 11 bases remaining between them. The CDR3 bases are TGTGCCACCAGCATGCGGACTGATTCCTACGAGCAGTACTTC. This codes for CATSMRTDSYEQYF.

The gene calls are TRBV27 and TRBJ1-2; 12 bases are a match to TRBD1. The V and J ends lost 2 bases and 8 bases, in that order; junction bases with no gene match: 6. Germline CDR1 is MNHEY and CDR2 is SMNVEV (reference sequence). CDR3 length: 15 residues. The CDR3 DNA follows: TGTGCCAGCAGTTTAGGCTCAGGGACAGGGGGCGGCTACACCTTC. Translated, it gives CASSLGSGTGGGYTF.

V and J are TRBV18 and TRBJ1-3, with D tentatively TRBD1 (5 bases). The CDR3 runs 13 residues. Germline V gives CDR1 KGHSH, CDR2 LQKENI. V was pared by 6 bases and J by 4 bases, with 10 bases between. The CDR3 loop is CASSPGPGNTIYF. DNA of the CDR3: TGTGCCAGCTCTCCGGGGCCCGGAAACACCATATATTTT.

This chain uses TRBV25-1 with TRBJ2-1; D ambiguous. V was cut by 7 bases and J by 8 bases, with 12 bases left in between. Germline V gene sequence: CDR1 MGHDK, CDR2 SYGVNS. The CDR3 totals 12 residues. The CDR3, as DNA: TGTGCCAGCAAGCTTCATGGCGATGAGCAGTTCTTC. This codes for CASKLHGDEQFF.

The chain is built from TRBV10-3 and TRBJ1-2; weak D call: TRBD1 (5 bases). The V gene's germline CDR1 is ENHRY and CDR2 SYGVKD. This CDR3 comprises 13 residues. V was cut by 3 bases and J by 8 bases, with 13 bases left in between. This CDR3 reads CAISENGARGYTF. The CDR3 DNA reads as TGTGCCATCAGTGAAAACGGGGCGCGAGGCTACACCTTC.

The chain carries TRBV6-5 and TRBJ1-1; tentative D call: TRBD1 (5 bases). The CDR3 is 16 residues long. V lost 0 bases, J lost 4 bases, and 15 bases lay in between. Per germline, CDR1 MNHEY and CDR2 SVGAGI. The chain's CDR3 is CASSYSIGATTTEAFF. The CDR3 DNA sequence: TGTGCCAGCAGTTACTCGATTGGGGCGACGACCACTGAAGCTTTCTTT.

For this clone: The junction departs from the called germline gene at one end, perhaps through a read error. V and J are TRBV7-7 and TRBJ2-1; 9 nucleotides match TRBD2. Germline CDR1 reads SSHAT; CDR2 reads FNYEAQ (reference sequence). This CDR3 has 15 residues. The CDR3 DNA sequence: TGTGCTAGCAGCCCCCCACTAGCGGGTCCCAATGAGCAGTTCTTC. Encoded protein: CASSPPLAGPNEQFF.

The CDR3 reads CASGGIGINYGYTF. Written as DNA, the CDR3 is TGTGCCAGTGGCGGTATAGGCATTAACTATGGCTACACCTTC. The rearrangement joins TRBV19 to TRBJ1-2; D remains ambiguous. The CDR3 has 14 residues. V lost 8 bases to trimming and J lost 1 base, with 14 bases between them. Germline V gives CDR1 LNHDA, CDR2 SQIVND (reference sequence).

This chain uses TRBV6-1 with TRBJ2-1; 8 bases align to TRBD2. Germline CDR1 is MNHNS and CDR2 is SASEGT. CDR3 length: 13 amino acids. The V and J ends lost 5 bases and 7 bases, in that order; junction bases with no gene match: 4. The CDR3 reads CASSTGGINEQFF. The CDR3 DNA reads as TGTGCCAGCAGTACGGGAGGGATAAATGAGCAGTTCTTC.

The chain employs TRBV5-1 and TRBJ2-5, with unresolved D. Trimming pared 1 base from V and 2 bases from J, leaving 9 bases between. Germline V gives CDR1 SGHRS, CDR2 YFSETQ. This CDR3 has 14 residues. CDR3: CASSLWRQQETQYF. As DNA, the CDR3 is TGCGCCAGCAGCTTGTGGAGACAACAAGAGACCCAGTACTTC.

This sequence joins TRBV7-3 and TRBJ2-7; 7 bases align to TRBD2. Trimming at V came to 2 bases and at J to 7 bases, leaving 14 bases not matched to a gene. CDR3 length equals 16 residues. Germline CDR1 reads SGHTA; CDR2 reads FQGTGA. As DNA, the CDR3 is TGTGCCAGCAGCTTAGGGCAGGCTAGCGGCGAACGGGAGCAGTACTTC. It is translated as CASSLGQASGEREQYF.

The rearrangement joins TRBV2 to TRBJ2-5; D call uncertain. Germline V gives CDR1 SNHLY, CDR2 FYNNEI. V lost 1 base and J 3 bases, leaving 9 bases between the germline ends. The CDR3 is 14 residues long. The CDR3 nucleotides read TGTGCCAGCAGTGAAGGACTCTTAAAAGAGACCCAGTACTTC. Its protein product is CASSEGLLKETQYF.

The chain combines TRBV19 with TRBJ2-3, with D perhaps matching TRBD2 (6 bases). CDR1 is LNHDA and CDR2 is SQIVND in the germline V gene (reference sequence). This CDR3 has 12 amino acids. The ends were cut back, 2 bases at V and 15 bases at J, with 15 bases in the middle. In DNA form, the CDR3 reads TGTGCCAGTAGTATATCGGGACTCCCATCTTATTTT. The encoded protein is CASSISGLPSYF.

This sequence joins TRBV6-1 and TRBJ1-2, with D maybe TRBD1 (6 bases). Trimming removed 3 bases from V and 4 bases from J, with 6 bases in between. The CDR3 length is 12 residues. The germline V gene has CDR1 MNHNS and CDR2 SASEGT. CDR3 nucleotides: TGTGCCAGCAGTGACAGGGGCTATGGCTACACCTTC. Translating gives CASSDRGYGYTF.